This T cell receptor beta chain stems from a study of shared clonotypes between healthy human individuals. Assay: immunoSEQ multiplex PCR; the TCRdb copy retains only in-frame clones and omits some. The sample lists some 2,100,000 clones; approximately 96% were seen once. Germline trimming cut 3 bases from V and 8 bases from J; bases unmatched to any gene: 6. This CDR3 spans 12 amino acids. CDR1 and CDR2 (germline): GTSNPN, SVGIG (reference sequence). Sequencing was done on a sample of naive CD4+ T cells sorted from blood. The subset: CD45RA+ positively selected. This chain uses TRBV30 with TRBJ1-2; 7 nucleotides match TRBD1. The clonotype comes from a man younger than 30 in good health. This CDR3 is CAWSDREIGYTF. CDR3 nucleotides: TGTGCCTGGAGCGACAGGGAGATCGGCTACACCTTC.